The next 2 T cell receptor beta chains were all read from a single sample in a study of regulatory T cells in long-lasting Graves disease. Investigators prepared the TCR beta libraries by applying iRepertoire HTBI primers and Arm-PCR of CDR3 regions. MiXCR was run by TCRdb on the multiplex PCR reads, yielding one entry per CDR3 protein. The table has approximately 210,000 distinct CDR3 sequences, approximately 20% seen once. Indicated time point: newly diagnosed GD, antithyroid drugs for less than 3 months. Preparation of the TCR library used RNA extracted from PBMCs. The starting material was peripheral blood mononuclear cells (PBMCs), obtained at new diagnosis, from a patient treated with antithyroid drugs. Receptors originate from a female donor with Graves disease.

This clonotype was counted many times. This rearrangement joins TRBV6-1 to TRBJ1-4; D might be TRBD1 (6 bases). Germline assignment: CDR1 MNHNS and CDR2 SASEGT. V lost 1 base, J lost 0 bases, and 18 bases lay in between. The CDR3 extends over 19 amino acids. CDR3 loop: CASSEVGRGALATNEKLFF. CDR3 bases: TGTGCCAGCAGTGAAGTGGGGAGGGGGGCTTTAGCAACTAATGAAAAACTGTTTTTT.

This clonotype was seen many times. V usage is TRBV27 and J usage is TRBJ2-1; D remains ambiguous. This CDR3 is built from 13 residues. With 2 bases removed from V and 7 bases from J, the gap between germline ends came to 9 bases. The germline gives CDR1 MNHEY, CDR2 SMNVEV (reference sequence). In nucleotides, the CDR3 is TGTGCCAGCAGTTTAACCATTGGGAATGAGCAGTTCTTC. Translated: CASSLTIGNEQFF.